The present T cell receptor (beta chain) was sequenced within a study of shared clonotypes between healthy human individuals. Details on this clone: The antigen is undetermined.

General study results and limits: Blood was the only sampled material, and tissue repertoires likely differ. When compared with the clonotypes that were shared by all four sorted-subset donors, the non-shared clonotypes turned out to have lower generation probabilities. Rarefaction indicated that sorted-subset sequencing remained incomplete although depth was large. A few donors held about 5% of naive CD4 clonotypes in common.

Only in-frame clones appear in the TCRdb table, and some are missing; sequencing was by immunoSEQ multiplex PCR. The sample carries approximately 2.4 million clones, approximately 96% recorded once. This clonotype originated in a man aged 18 to 29 in good health. The sequenced sample was naive CD4+ T cells sorted from blood. The subset was: CD45RA+ positively selected.

CDR3 nucleotides: TGCAGTGCTGGACGGGGGGTTGAAGCTTTCTTT. Its protein product is CSAGRGVEAFF. The rearrangement joins TRBV20-1 to TRBJ1-1; tentatively, D is TRBD1 (5 bases). Looked up from germline, CDR1 is DFQATT and CDR2 is SNEGSKA (reference sequence). The CDR3 consists of 11 residues. V was shortened by 5 bases and J by 7 bases, with 11 bases between the two germline ends.